The table lists the clone carrying this T cell receptor beta chain with many counts. Combining iRepertoire HTBI primers with Arm-PCR of CDR3 regions, the authors built TCR beta libraries. From the multiplex PCR reads, TCRdb called clonotypes with MiXCR, one entry per CDR3 protein. The sample comprises around 500,000 distinct CDR3 sequences, roughly 15% of which are singletons, and around 25% rests with the top ten. Time point noted: newly diagnosed GD, antithyroid drugs for less than 3 months. Isolated PBMC RNA provided the starting material for the TCR library. The collection involved drawing 8 to 9 milliliters of peripheral blood into EDTA tubes. This sample is part of a study of regulatory T cells in long-lasting Graves disease. Study background: Patients with new Graves' disease had used antithyroid drugs below 3 months.

These data were likewise used in another study, on T cells in Graves' hyperthyroidism and ophthalmopathy. That publication notes: Each diagnosis drew on symptoms, thyroxine, TRAb, thyroid ultrasound and orbital computed tomography findings.

The sequenced sample was peripheral blood mononuclear cells (PBMCs), obtained at new diagnosis, from a patient treated with antithyroid drugs. The clonotype originates from a woman aged 35-60 years with Graves disease.

Here the CDR3 reads CASSVGTGKNNEQFF. CDR3 DNA: TGTGCCAGCAGCGTCGGGACAGGGAAAAACAATGAGCAGTTCTTC. The chain combines TRBV9 with TRBJ2-1; 9 positions match TRBD1. Germline V gene data show CDR1 as SGDLS and CDR2 as YYNGEE. This CDR3 is 15 amino acids long. V was pared by 2 bases and J by 5 bases, with 5 bases of the junction left unmatched.